The clone carrying this TCR beta chain was counted many times. Additional DNA sequences in this sample encode the identical CDR3. In the study's own analysis: Building a distant-metastasis classifier for papillary thyroid cancer drew on CDR3 differences across clinicopathological groups. TCRdb called clones again from the PCR reads with MiXCR. What appears here as the V and J calls and clone size reflects TCRdb's work, not the paper's. The sample consists of 25,000 to 40,000 clones, roughly a fifth of them appearing once. No patient had received any treatment before thyroid surgery. This CDR3 has 15 amino acids. CDR1 and CDR2 from the germline V gene are SGHAT and FQNNGV. The germline V and J ends were trimmed by 6 bases and 5 bases, with 16 bases remaining between them. This record belongs to a study of metastatic and nonmetastatic thyroid tumors.

V gene TRBV11-2 combines with J gene TRBJ2-2; D could derive from TRBD1 or TRBD2 (5 bases each). The clonotype originates from a female donor with papillary thyroid cancer or a benign thyroid nodule (not recorded which). Some clones in this sample may be carry-over from other donors' samples. Sequencing was done on a sample of blood. The CDR3 sequence: CASRFNRDGTGELFF. The CDR3 DNA reads TGTGCCAGCAGGTTTAACCGGGACGGAACCGGGGAGCTGTTTTTT.